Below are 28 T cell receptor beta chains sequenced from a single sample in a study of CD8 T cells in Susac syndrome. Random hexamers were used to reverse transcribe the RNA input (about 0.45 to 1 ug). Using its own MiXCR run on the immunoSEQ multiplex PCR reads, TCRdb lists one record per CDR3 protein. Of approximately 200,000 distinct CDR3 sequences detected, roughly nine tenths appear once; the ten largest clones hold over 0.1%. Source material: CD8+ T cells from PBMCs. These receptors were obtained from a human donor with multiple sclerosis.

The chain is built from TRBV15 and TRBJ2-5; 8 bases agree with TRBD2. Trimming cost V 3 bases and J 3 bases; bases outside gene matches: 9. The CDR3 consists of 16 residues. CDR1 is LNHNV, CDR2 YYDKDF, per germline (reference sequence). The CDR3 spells CATSSGGAEWEETQYF. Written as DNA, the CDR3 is TGTGCCACCAGCAGCGGGGGGGCTGAATGGGAAGAGACCCAGTACTTC.

The CDR3 sequence is CAWSSAGRVGIRVPYEQYF. CDR3 DNA sequence: TGTGCCTGGAGCTCGGCCGGCAGGGTGGGGATTCGGGTCCCCTACGAGCAGTACTTC. The chain recombines TRBV30 with TRBJ2-7, with D possibly TRBD1 on 5 matching bases. V shed 3 bases and J shed 2 bases, with 29 bases lying between them. Germline V CDR1 and CDR2: GTSNPN, SVGIG (reference sequence). The CDR3 spans 19 residues.

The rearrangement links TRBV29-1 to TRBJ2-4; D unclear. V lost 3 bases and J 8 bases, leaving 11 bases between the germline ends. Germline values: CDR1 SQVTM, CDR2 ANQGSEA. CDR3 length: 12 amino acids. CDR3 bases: TGCAGCGTTGATGAGGCGCCAGACATTCAGTACTTC. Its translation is CSVDEAPDIQYF.

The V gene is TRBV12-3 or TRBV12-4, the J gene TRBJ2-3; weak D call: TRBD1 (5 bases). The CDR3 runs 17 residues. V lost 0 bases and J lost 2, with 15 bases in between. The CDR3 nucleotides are TGTGCCAGCAGTTTAGCGCAGGGAAACACGGACACAGATACGCAGTATTTT. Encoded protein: CASSLAQGNTDTDTQYF.

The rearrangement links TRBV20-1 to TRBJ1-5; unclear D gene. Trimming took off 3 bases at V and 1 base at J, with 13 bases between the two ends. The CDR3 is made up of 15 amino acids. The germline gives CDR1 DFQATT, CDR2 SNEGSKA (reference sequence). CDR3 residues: CSARTPAISNQPQHF. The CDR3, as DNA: TGCAGTGCTAGGACCCCGGCGATCAGCAATCAGCCCCAGCATTTT.

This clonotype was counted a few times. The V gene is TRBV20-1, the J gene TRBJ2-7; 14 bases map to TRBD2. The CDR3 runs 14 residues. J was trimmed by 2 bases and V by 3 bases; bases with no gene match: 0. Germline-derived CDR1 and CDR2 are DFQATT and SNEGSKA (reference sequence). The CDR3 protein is CSARGLAGAYEQYF. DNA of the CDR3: TGCAGTGCTAGGGGACTAGCGGGAGCCTACGAGCAGTACTTC.

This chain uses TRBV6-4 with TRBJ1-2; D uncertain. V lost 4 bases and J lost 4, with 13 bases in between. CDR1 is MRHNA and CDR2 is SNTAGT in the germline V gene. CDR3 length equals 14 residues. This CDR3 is CASSGGDGSYGYTF. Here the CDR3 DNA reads TGTGCCAGCAGTGGGGGAGACGGCAGCTATGGCTACACCTTC.

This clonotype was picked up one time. CDR3 coding DNA: TGTGCCAGCAGCCCGATACAAAATGAGCAGTTCTTC. Residues: CASSPIQNEQFF. The chain carries TRBV7-9 and TRBJ2-1; D remains unclear. Germline V gene lookup returns CDR1 SEHNR and CDR2 FQNEAQ (reference sequence). The CDR3 loop spans 12 amino acids. The ends were cut back, 5 bases at V and 7 bases at J, with 9 bases in the middle.

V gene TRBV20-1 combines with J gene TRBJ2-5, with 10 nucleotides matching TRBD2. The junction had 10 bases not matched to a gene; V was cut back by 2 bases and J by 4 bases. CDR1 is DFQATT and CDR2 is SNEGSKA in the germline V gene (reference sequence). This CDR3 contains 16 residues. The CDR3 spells CSARPGELAGRETQYF. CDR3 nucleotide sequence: TGCAGTGCTAGACCCGGGGAACTAGCGGGGCGAGAGACCCAGTACTTC.

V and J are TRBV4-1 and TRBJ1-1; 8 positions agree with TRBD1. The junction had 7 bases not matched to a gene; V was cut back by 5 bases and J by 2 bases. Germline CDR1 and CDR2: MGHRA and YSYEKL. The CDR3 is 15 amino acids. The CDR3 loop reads CASSSRQGLNTEAFF. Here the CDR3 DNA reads TGCGCCAGCAGCTCACGACAGGGGCTAAACACTGAAGCTTTCTTT.

CDR3 in amino acids: CASSSQRERETQYF. The CDR3 nucleotides read TGTGCCAGCAGCTCCCAAAGGGAGCGGGAGACCCAGTACTTC. The chain recombines TRBV13 with TRBJ2-5; a weak D match, TRBD2 (5 bases). This CDR3 comprises 14 residues. The V gene lost 4 bases and the J gene lost 5 bases, with 14 bases spanning the gap. The germline V gene has CDR1 PRHDT and CDR2 FYEKMQ (reference sequence).

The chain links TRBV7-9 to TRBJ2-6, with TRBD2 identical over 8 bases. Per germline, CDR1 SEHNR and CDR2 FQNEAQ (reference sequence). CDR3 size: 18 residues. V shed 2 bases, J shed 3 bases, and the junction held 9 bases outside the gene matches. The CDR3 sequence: CASSLSRPGGDGANVLTF. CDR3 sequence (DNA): TGTGCCAGCAGCTTATCGCGCCCCGGGGGGGATGGGGCCAACGTCCTGACTTTC.

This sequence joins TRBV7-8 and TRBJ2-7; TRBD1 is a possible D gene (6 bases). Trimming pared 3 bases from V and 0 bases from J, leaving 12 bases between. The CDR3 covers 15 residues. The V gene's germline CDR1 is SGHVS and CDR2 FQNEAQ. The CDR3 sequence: CASSFRDTPSYEQYF. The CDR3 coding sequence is TGTGCCAGCAGCTTTCGGGACACCCCCTCCTACGAGCAGTACTTC.

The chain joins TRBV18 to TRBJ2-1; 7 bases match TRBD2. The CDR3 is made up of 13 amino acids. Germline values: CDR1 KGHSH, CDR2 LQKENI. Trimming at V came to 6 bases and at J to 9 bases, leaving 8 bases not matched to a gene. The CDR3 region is CASSLTSAPEQFF. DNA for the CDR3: TGTGCCAGCTCCCTCACTAGCGCTCCTGAGCAGTTCTTC. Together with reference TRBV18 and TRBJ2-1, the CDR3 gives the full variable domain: NAGVMQNPRHLVRRRGQEARLRCSPMKGHSHVYWYRQLPEEGLKFMVYLQKENIIDESGMPKERFSAEFPKEGPSILRIQQVVRGDSAAYFCASSLTSAPEQFFGPGTRLTVL.

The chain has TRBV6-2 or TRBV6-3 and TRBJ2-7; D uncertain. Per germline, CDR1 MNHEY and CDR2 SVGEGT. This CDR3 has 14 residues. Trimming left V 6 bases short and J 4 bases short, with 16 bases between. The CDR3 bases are TGTGCCAGCAGCCCCCTGATGGCGGTATACGAGCAGTACTTC. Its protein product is CASSPLMAVYEQYF.

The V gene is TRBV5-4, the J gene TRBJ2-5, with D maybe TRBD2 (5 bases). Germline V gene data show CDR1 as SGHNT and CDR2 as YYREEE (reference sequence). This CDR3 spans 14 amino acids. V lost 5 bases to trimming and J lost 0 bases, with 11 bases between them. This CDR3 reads CASRSGGHQETQYF. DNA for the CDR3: TGTGCCAGCAGATCCGGAGGCCACCAAGAGACCCAGTACTTC.

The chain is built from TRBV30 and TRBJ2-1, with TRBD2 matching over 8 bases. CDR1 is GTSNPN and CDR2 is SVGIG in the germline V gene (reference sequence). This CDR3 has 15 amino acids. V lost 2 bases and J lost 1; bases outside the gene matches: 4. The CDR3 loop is CAWSWSGSSYNEQFF. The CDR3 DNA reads TGTGCCTGGAGTTGGAGCGGGAGTTCCTACAATGAGCAGTTCTTC.

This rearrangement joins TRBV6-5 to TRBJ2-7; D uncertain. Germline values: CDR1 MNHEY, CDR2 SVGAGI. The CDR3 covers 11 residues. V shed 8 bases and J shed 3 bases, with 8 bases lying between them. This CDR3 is CASLKDYEQYF. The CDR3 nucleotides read TGTGCCAGCCTTAAGGACTACGAGCAGTACTTC.

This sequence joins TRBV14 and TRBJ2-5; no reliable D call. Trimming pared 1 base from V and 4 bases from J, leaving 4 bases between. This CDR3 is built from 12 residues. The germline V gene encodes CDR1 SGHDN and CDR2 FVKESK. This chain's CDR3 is CASSQVLETQYF. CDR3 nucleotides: TGTGCCAGCAGCCAAGTTCTAGAGACCCAGTACTTC.

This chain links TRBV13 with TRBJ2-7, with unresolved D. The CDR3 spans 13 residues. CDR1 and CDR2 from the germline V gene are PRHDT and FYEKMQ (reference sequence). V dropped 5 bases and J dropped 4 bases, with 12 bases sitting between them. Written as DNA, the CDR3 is TGTGCCAGCAGCCTACACAACAAGTACGAGCAGTACTTC. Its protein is CASSLHNKYEQYF.

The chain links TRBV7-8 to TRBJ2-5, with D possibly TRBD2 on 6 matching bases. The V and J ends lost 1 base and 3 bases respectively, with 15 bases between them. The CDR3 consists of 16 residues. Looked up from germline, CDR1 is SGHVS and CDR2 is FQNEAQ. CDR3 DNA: TGTGCCAGCAGCTTAGAGCCCCCCGGGGGAAAAGAGACCCAGTACTTC. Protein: CASSLEPPGGKETQYF.

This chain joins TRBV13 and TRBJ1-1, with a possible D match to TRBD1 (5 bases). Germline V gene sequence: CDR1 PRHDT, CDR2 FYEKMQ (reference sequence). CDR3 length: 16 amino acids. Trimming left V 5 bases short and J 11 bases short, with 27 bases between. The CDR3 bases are TGTGCCAGCAGCCGTACCAGACCTTCCGTTGGGGCTGGGGCTTTCTTT. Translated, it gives CASSRTRPSVGAGAFF.

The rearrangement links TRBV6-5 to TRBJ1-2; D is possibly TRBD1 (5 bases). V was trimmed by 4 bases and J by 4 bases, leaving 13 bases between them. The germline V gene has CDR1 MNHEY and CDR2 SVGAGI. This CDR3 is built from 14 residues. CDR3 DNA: TGTGCCAGCAGTTTCCAGGGAATAGGCTATGGCTACACCTTC. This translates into CASSFQGIGYGYTF.

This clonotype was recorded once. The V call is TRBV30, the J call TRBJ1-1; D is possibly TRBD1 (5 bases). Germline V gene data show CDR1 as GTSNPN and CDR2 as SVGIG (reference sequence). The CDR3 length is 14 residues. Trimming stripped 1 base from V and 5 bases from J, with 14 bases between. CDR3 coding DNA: TGTGCCTGGAGTGCCGGGGCCTTGGGGACTGAAGCTTTCTTT. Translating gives CAWSAGALGTEAFF.

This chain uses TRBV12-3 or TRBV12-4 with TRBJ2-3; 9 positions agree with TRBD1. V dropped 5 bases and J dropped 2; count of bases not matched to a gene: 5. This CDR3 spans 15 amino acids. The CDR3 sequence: CASSPTGGYTDTQYF. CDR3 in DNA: TGTGCCAGCAGTCCAACAGGGGGCTACACAGATACGCAGTATTTT.

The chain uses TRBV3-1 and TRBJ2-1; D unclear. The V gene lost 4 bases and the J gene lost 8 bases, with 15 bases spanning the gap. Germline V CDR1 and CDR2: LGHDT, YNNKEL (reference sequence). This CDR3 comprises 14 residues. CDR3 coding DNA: TGTGCCAGCAGCCTCTCTCTCTCCCCTGATGAGCAGTTCTTC. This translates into CASSLSLSPDEQFF.

The CDR3 is CSVYHQDTLTYNEQFF. The CDR3 bases are TGCAGCGTGTACCATCAGGACACTCTGACCTACAATGAGCAGTTCTTC. The V call is TRBV29-1, the J call TRBJ2-1; D is perhaps TRBD1 (5 bases). Germline CDR1 SQVTM, CDR2 ANQGSEA. V was cut by 6 bases and J by 2 bases, with 20 bases left in between. This CDR3 region has 16 residues.

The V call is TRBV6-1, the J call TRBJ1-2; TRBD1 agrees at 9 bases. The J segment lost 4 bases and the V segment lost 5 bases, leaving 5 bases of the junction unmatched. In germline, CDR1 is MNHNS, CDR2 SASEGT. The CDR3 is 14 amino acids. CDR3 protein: CASSSGQGIYGYTF. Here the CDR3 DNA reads TGTGCCAGCAGTTCTGGACAGGGGATCTATGGCTACACCTTC.